This TCR beta chain was captured by sequencing in a study of blood T cell repertoires in COVID-19. Study-level information: T cells, B-cell-depleted T cells, or PBMCs supplied cDNA or gDNA.

Germline CDR1 reads SNHLY; CDR2 reads FYNNEI. The CDR3 loop spans 16 amino acids. Trimming removed 6 bases from V and 0 bases from J, with 15 bases in between. In the source study's methods: Researchers report that nucleated cell counts were estimated from reference gene primer amplification. Only in-frame clones appear in the TCRdb table, and some are missing; sequencing was by immunoSEQ multiplex PCR. V and J calls and clone size are those listed in that table; D and trimming were worked out from the DNA. The sample lists about 110,000 clones; over 75% were seen once. Sequencing was performed on peripheral blood. This chain links TRBV2 with TRBJ1-5; TRBD1 is a possible D gene (5 bases). The clonotype comes from a human donor in a cohort sampled during active COVID-19. This CDR3 reads CASRIGATASNQPQHF. The DNA for the CDR3 is TGTGCCAGCAGGATAGGGGCCACAGCTAGCAATCAGCCCCAGCATTTT.